The TCR beta chain described here comes from a study of T cells after yellow fever vaccination. The wider study: SMART-Seq v4 Ultra Low Input prepared libraries from low-cell fractions. Whole-study findings and limits: There was a possibility that FACS-sorted repertoires contained abundant clonotypes contaminating from the bulk population.

CDR3 length: 13 amino acids. CDR1 is ENHRY and CDR2 is SYGVKD in the germline V gene. Trimming took off 0 bases at V and 2 bases at J, with 5 bases between the two ends. MiXCR, applied by TCRdb to the 5' RACE reads, yields one record per CDR3 protein. The table shows approximately 550,000 distinct CDR3 sequences, with roughly 14% occurring only once. This clonotype was seen a handful of times. What it binds is not known. The input for sequencing was PBMCs, taken on the day of the yellow fever booster vaccination. The sequence was collected from a man aged 30-40 years who received the YFV17D yellow fever vaccine. The chain recombines TRBV10-3 with TRBJ2-7; D unclear. The CDR3 DNA reads as TGTGCCATCAGTGAGTCTACCCCCTACGAGCAGTACTTC. Translation: CAISESTPYEQYF.